Following are 14 T cell receptor beta chains from one sample sequenced in a study of human T cells and chemical hapten exposure. TCRdb analysed the RACE reads with MiXCR anew, one entry per CDR3 protein. The table has approximately 52,000 distinct CDR3 sequences, approximately 11% seen once. Regarding time point: patch test 1, 2 weeks after DPC sensitization. Treatment indicated: therapeutic diphenylcyclopropenone sensitization with weekly scalp DPC. The authors extracted total RNA from unfractionated whole blood. Sequencing used whole blood, obtained in connection with sensitization to the hapten diphenylcyclopropenone (DPC). Every receptor here comes from a woman aged 40 to 49 with alopecia areata. Some clones in this sample may be carry-over from other donors' samples.

This clonotype was counted between two and nine times. The chain is built from TRBV9 and TRBJ1-1, with D unclear. V was shortened by 4 bases and J by 1 base, with 14 bases between the two germline ends. The CDR3 covers 15 residues. Germline lookup yields CDR1 SGDLS and CDR2 YYNGEE. The CDR3 region is CASSPDGLRNTEAFF. The CDR3, as DNA: TGTGCCAGCAGCCCGGACGGCCTTCGGAACACTGAAGCTTTCTTT.

This clonotype was seen only a few times. The rearrangement joins TRBV7-3 to TRBJ2-1; D gene uncertain. CDR1 is SGHTA and CDR2 is FQGTGA in the germline V gene. The V gene lost 4 bases and the J gene lost 2 bases, with 9 bases spanning the gap. The CDR3 has 14 residues. The CDR3 is CASSSTGAYNEQFF. The DNA for the CDR3 is TGTGCCAGCAGCTCCACCGGTGCCTACAATGAGCAGTTCTTC.

This chain links TRBV7-9 with TRBJ2-1; D ambiguous. Deletions cut 5 bases from V and 2 bases from J, with 10 bases between. CDR1 and CDR2 (germline): SEHNR, FQNEAQ (reference sequence). This CDR3 region has 14 residues. The CDR3 protein is CASSPSAAYNEQFF. The CDR3 DNA is TGTGCCAGCAGCCCCTCTGCGGCCTACAATGAGCAGTTCTTC.

The chain is built from TRBV5-4 and TRBJ2-5, with D hard to call. V was pared by 2 bases and J by 2 bases, with 7 bases between. Germline-derived CDR1 and CDR2 are SGHNT and YYREEE (reference sequence). The CDR3 extends over 13 amino acids. CDR3 in amino acids: CASSLALQETQYF. CDR3 in DNA: TGTGCCAGCAGCTTAGCTTTACAAGAGACCCAGTACTTC.

V gene TRBV4-1 combines with J gene TRBJ1-5; 7 bases are shared with TRBD1. J lost 6 bases, V lost 4 bases, and 9 bases had no gene match. The CDR3 has 15 residues. Germline V CDR1 and CDR2: MGHRA, YSYEKL. CDR3 DNA: TGCGCCAGCAGCCGGGTACTAGGGGGCGGTCAGCCCCAGCATTTT. This gives the protein CASSRVLGGGQPQHF.

The CDR3 is CASSLGGPSHEQFF. The CDR3 bases are TGTGCCAGCAGCTTAGGGGGGCCTTCCCATGAGCAGTTCTTC. The chain employs TRBV7-2 and TRBJ2-1; weak D call: TRBD1 (6 bases). The V end was cut by 1 base, the J end by 8 bases, with 12 bases between. The CDR3 is made up of 14 amino acids. The germline gives CDR1 SGHTA, CDR2 FQGNSA.

This clonotype was seen only a few times. The J gene is TRBJ2-5, the V gene TRBV3-1; the match to TRBD2 covers 9 bases. The length of the CDR3 is 15 residues. Germline V gene lookup returns CDR1 LGHDT and CDR2 YNNKEL (reference sequence). Trimming took 3 bases from V and 6 from J; bases not matched to a gene: 8. The CDR3 DNA sequence: TGTGCCAGCAGCCAGCCGACTAGCGGAGGGAAGACCCAGTACTTC. This sequence encodes CASSQPTSGGKTQYF.

The table lists this clonotype with many counts. The rearrangement uses TRBV3-1 and TRBJ2-5; TRBD2 matches 9 bases. The germline CDR1 and CDR2 sequences are LGHDT and YNNKEL (reference sequence). Trimming cost V 4 bases and J 3 bases; bases outside gene matches: 15. The CDR3 covers 18 residues. This CDR3 reads CASSLYLGLAGREETQYF. The CDR3 coding sequence is TGTGCCAGCAGCCTGTACCTAGGGCTAGCGGGGCGAGAAGAGACCCAGTACTTC.

This clonotype was seen at least ten times. V usage is TRBV12-3 or TRBV12-4 and J usage is TRBJ2-2; D remains unclear. The CDR3 is 15 residues long. The germline V and J ends were trimmed by 0 bases and 1 base, with 6 bases remaining between them. CDR3 in amino acids: CASSLAGVNTGELFF. The CDR3 nucleotides are TGTGCCAGCAGTTTAGCGGGTGTGAACACCGGGGAGCTGTTTTTT.

This clonotype turned up a few times. The genes are TRBV11-2 and TRBJ2-1, with 10 bases aligning to TRBD2. The V segment lost 6 bases and the J segment 0 bases; nucleotides outside the gene matches: 11. This CDR3 has 18 residues. Germline CDR1 and CDR2: SGHAT and FQNNGV. CDR3 sequence: CASSSAGGPFSSYNEQFF. Written as DNA, the CDR3 is TGTGCCAGCAGTTCAGCGGGAGGGCCCTTTAGCTCCTACAATGAGCAGTTCTTC.

This clonotype was detected only once. The J gene is TRBJ1-1, the V gene TRBV10-3; maybe TRBD1 (5 bases). The V end was cut by 6 bases, the J end by 7 bases, with 12 bases between. Per the germline V gene, CDR1 is ENHRY and CDR2 is SYGVKD. This CDR3 comprises 12 residues. CDR3 residues: CAISRQGNEAFF. The CDR3 region has the DNA TGTGCCATCAGCCGTCAGGGTAATGAAGCTTTCTTT.

This sequence joins TRBV6-6 and TRBJ2-7; D is uncertain. The CDR3 spans 13 residues. CDR1 is MNHNY, CDR2 SVGAGI, per germline (reference sequence). Trimming removed 3 bases from V and 2 bases from J, with 8 bases in between. CDR3 in amino acids: CASSYGVTYEQYF. In DNA form, the CDR3 reads TGTGCCAGCAGTTATGGGGTTACCTACGAGCAGTACTTC.

This clonotype was counted at least ten times. This chain joins TRBV6-2 or TRBV6-3 and TRBJ2-1; perhaps TRBD1 as D (5 bases). Germline V lookup: CDR1 MNHEY, CDR2 SVGEGT. The CDR3 sequence is 18 residues long. Trimming pared 1 base from V and 4 bases from J, leaving 20 bases between. The CDR3 region has the DNA TGTGCCAGCAGTTACTTAGGTGGGCTTGAAGACAGATACAATGAGCAGTTCTTC. It translates to CASSYLGGLEDRYNEQFF.

The chain has TRBV27 and TRBJ2-4; TRBD2 might be the D (5 bases). The CDR3 is 14 residues long. V was cut by 5 bases and J by 5 bases, with 13 bases left in between. The germline gives CDR1 MNHEY, CDR2 SMNVEV (reference sequence). CDR3 protein: CASSVHSGENIQYF. In DNA form, the CDR3 reads TGTGCCAGCAGTGTCCACTCCGGGGAAAACATTCAGTACTTC.